This TCR beta chain was identified during a study of T cells in localized non-small cell lung cancer (dated by TCRdb to 2019 to 2021). Regarding the complete study: The study examined T cell repertoires in a few hundred patients with early-stage NSCLC and compared tumors with uninvolved tumor-adjacent lungs. The cohort consisted of a few hundred treatment-naive NSCLC patients whose localized lung tumors had been resected. A mean age of around 66 years was recorded for the NSCLC patients, of whom 129 were male and 100 to 110 were female. What the authors observed across the whole study: Because multi-region tumor sequencing was not done, intratumor heterogeneity could not be ruled out. Uninvolved tumor-adjacent lung showed the highest T cell clonality, higher than tumor, which suggests more focused antigenic responses in the uninvolved tumor-adjacent lung. A median of around 57 of the top 100 tumor clones turned up in the paired uninvolved adjacent lung, and 25 to 35 of those clones also ranked among the top 100 of that same adjacent lung. Because the study design was exploratory, TCR variables were selected using unadjusted p-values without false-discovery rate correction. Higher blood T cell density associated with longer overall survival, while higher adjacent-lung clonality associated with shorter survival.

At diagnosis, peripheral blood, uninvolved tumor-adjacent lung and tumor were collected and stored as a combination of fresh-frozen and FFPE material. For TCR repertoire profiling, blood samples were analyzed in the form of peripheral blood mononuclear cells. TCR beta CDR3 regions were sequenced from DNA using the immunoSEQ Assay. The original pipeline was this. T cell density was computed as TCR beta template counts normalized to usable DNA estimated by amplifying housekeeping genes. Richness was estimated with the preseqR package, extrapolating to 400,000 templates for PBMC samples and 120,000 templates for tissue samples. Clonality was defined as one minus Pielou's evenness. To identify tissue-enriched TCRs, differential abundance testing was run on productive amino-acid clonotypes with a minimum total count of 5 and an alpha of 0.1. Repertoire overlap between compartments was quantified with the Jaccard Index and Morisita Overlap Index. GLIPH grouped TCR beta CDR3s together with public tetramer-defined viral CDR3s, and a viral motif had to include at least three viral sequences and show V-gene enrichment. TCRdb took over this immuneACCESS table, retaining in-frame rearrangements with V and J assigned. Such tables are incomplete; in checked studies, under half of the missing clones stem from an unresolved V gene, and the remainder is unexplained. V and J calls and clone size are as listed in that table; D and trimming were resolved from the DNA. Present in this sample are approximately 67,000 clones, approximately 84% of which were seen just once. Approximately 13% of the sample comes from the top ten.

This clone was picked up one time. Its antigen remains undetermined. Per-nucleotide qualities are absent, and no much larger clonotype sits a single base away. From the cysteine up to the phenylalanine, the CDR3 has a length of 16 residues. The sequence is cut down to CDR3 DNA, 48 bases in frame from base 1. For CDR1 and CDR2, the germline V gene (reference sequence) lists SGHNT and YYREEE. The V and J ends are trimmed by 2 bases and 0 bases, leaving 9 bases between them. The chain employs TRBV5-4 and TRBJ2-6; the D gene lacks a confident call. The sample was peripheral blood, taken before any cancer treatment. This TCR came from a female donor over 55 with stage I lung adenocarcinoma. The CDR3 sequence is CASSFSLSSGANVLTF. The nucleotide sequence reads TGTGCCAGCAGCTTTTCCTTGAGCTCTGGGGCCAACGTCCTGACTTTC.